This T cell receptor (beta chain) derives from a study of T cells in Graves' hyperthyroidism and ophthalmopathy. The CDR3 regions of TCR beta were amplified from RNA transcripts. Researchers ran a first-round RT-PCR on the TCR CDR3 using the HTBI primer set. In TCRdb, the multiplex PCR reads were re-called with MiXCR into one record per CDR3 protein. The data show about 290,000 distinct CDR3 sequences, approximately 16% seen once. J lost 4 bases, V lost 5 bases, and 9 bases had no gene match. This CDR3 contains 14 residues. Per the germline V gene, CDR1 is DFQATT and CDR2 is SNEGSKA (reference sequence).

The genes are TRBV20-1 and TRBJ2-7; 9 nucleotides align to TRBD2. This TCR was recovered from a man under 40 with Graves' hyperthyroidism. The sequencing sample was made of blood. DNA of the CDR3: TGCAGTGCTCCGCGGGCTAGCGGGACTTACGAGCAGTACTTC. Translated, it gives CSAPRASGTYEQYF.